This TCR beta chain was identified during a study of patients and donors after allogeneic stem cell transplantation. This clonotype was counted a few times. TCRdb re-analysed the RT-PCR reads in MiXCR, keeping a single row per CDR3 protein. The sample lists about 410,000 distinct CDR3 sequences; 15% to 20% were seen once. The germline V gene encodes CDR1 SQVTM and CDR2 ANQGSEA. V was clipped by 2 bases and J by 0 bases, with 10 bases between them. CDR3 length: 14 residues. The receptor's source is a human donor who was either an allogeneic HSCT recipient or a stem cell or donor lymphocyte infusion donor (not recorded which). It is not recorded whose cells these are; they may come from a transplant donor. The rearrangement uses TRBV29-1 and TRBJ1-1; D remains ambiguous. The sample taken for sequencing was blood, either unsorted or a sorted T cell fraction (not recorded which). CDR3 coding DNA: TGCAGCGTTGAATTTAGAGGTCTGAACACTGAAGCTTTCTTT. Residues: CSVEFRGLNTEAFF. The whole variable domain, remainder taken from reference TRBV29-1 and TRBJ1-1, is SAVISQKPSRDICQRGTSLTIQCQVDSQVTMMFWYRQQPGQSLTLIATANQGSEATYESGFVIDKFPISRPNLTFSTLTVSNMSPEDSSIYLCSVEFRGLNTEAFFGQGTRLTVV.